One and the same sample provided the 10 T cell receptor beta chains below, sequenced in a study of shared clonotypes between healthy human individuals. Clones were read by immunoSEQ multiplex PCR, and TCRdb kept only the in-frame ones, dropping some. The data hold 2 million to 2.5 million clones, with approximately 96% observed a single time. The sequenced material came from naive CD4+ T cells sorted from blood. Regarding subset: CD45RA+ positively selected. All receptors come from a man aged 18 to 35 in good health.

The chain links TRBV7-3 to TRBJ1-1, with a possible D match to TRBD1 (6 bases). This CDR3 is built from 14 residues. The ends were cut back, 5 bases at V and 0 bases at J, with 10 bases in the middle. In germline, CDR1 is SGHTA, CDR2 FQGTGA. Written as DNA, the CDR3 is TGTGCCAGCAGCGTCGGGGGGCTGAACACTGAAGCTTTCTTT. The encoded protein is CASSVGGLNTEAFF.

V and J are TRBV10-3 and TRBJ2-7; perhaps TRBD1 as D (5 bases). Germline CDR1 ENHRY, CDR2 SYGVKD. V lost 5 bases and J 0 bases, leaving 11 bases between the germline ends. CDR3 length: 14 residues. The CDR3 loop is CAISNRLSSYEQYF. Here the CDR3 DNA reads TGTGCCATCAGTAACAGGTTGAGCTCCTACGAGCAGTACTTC.

The chain carries TRBV4-1 and TRBJ2-3, with 7 bases identical to TRBD2. The CDR3 consists of 16 residues. J gave up 2 bases and V 3 bases, and 8 bases lay outside the gene matches. Germline assignment: CDR1 MGHRA and CDR2 YSYEKL. The CDR3 loop reads CASSHGGLTSTDTQYF. The DNA for the CDR3 is TGCGCCAGCAGCCATGGGGGACTAACCTCCACAGATACGCAGTATTTT.

V and J are TRBV2 and TRBJ2-5; 10 nucleotides align to TRBD2. Trimming removed 3 bases from V and 7 bases from J; junction bases left unmatched: 8. The germline V gene encodes CDR1 SNHLY and CDR2 FYNNEI. The CDR3 length is 15 residues. As DNA, the CDR3 is TGTGCCAGCAGTGATTTGGCTAGCGGGAGTGGGACCCAGTACTTC. Its translation is CASSDLASGSGTQYF.

The chain has TRBV28 and TRBJ1-2; unclear D gene. Germline V CDR1 and CDR2: MDHEN, SYDVKM. V was shortened by 3 bases and J by 4 bases, with 15 bases between the two germline ends. This CDR3 has 15 amino acids. The DNA of the CDR3 is TGTGCCAGCAGTTTGGACTCGGCTGGCGCCTATGGCTACACCTTC. It is translated as CASSLDSAGAYGYTF.

The chain is built from TRBV5-1 and TRBJ1-6; D ambiguous. CDR1 is SGHRS and CDR2 is YFSETQ in the germline V gene. Trimming pared 0 bases from V and 6 bases from J, leaving 10 bases between. The CDR3 sequence is 15 residues long. The DNA for the CDR3 is TGCGCCAGCAGCTTGGATGTGTCGGCTAATTCACCCCTCCACTTT. Encoded protein: CASSLDVSANSPLHF.

V usage is TRBV7-2 and J usage is TRBJ1-6; no clear D gene. The V gene lost 1 base and the J gene lost 6 bases, with 10 bases spanning the gap. This CDR3 is built from 15 residues. Germline lookup yields CDR1 SGHTA and CDR2 FQGNSA. The CDR3 DNA reads TGTGCCAGCAGCTTAGGTCGAACGATTAATTCACCCCTCCACTTT. The encoded protein is CASSLGRTINSPLHF. Drawing the rest from reference TRBV7-2 and TRBJ1-6, the complete variable domain is GAGVSQSPSNKVTEKGKDVELRCDPISGHTALYWYRQSLGQGLEFLIYFQGNSAPDKSGLPSDRFSAERTGGSVSTLTIQRTQQEDSAVYLCASSLGRTINSPLHFGNGTRLTVT.

V and J are TRBV28 and TRBJ1-2, with a tentative D call TRBD1 (6 bases). Between the trimmed V and J ends, which lost 5 bases and 9 bases, there was a span of 16 bases. The germline V gene has CDR1 MDHEN and CDR2 SYDVKM. The CDR3 loop spans 13 amino acids. The CDR3 is CASSPRQAMRYTF. Written as DNA, the CDR3 is TGTGCCAGCAGTCCGCGACAGGCTATGCGCTACACCTTC.

This chain connects TRBV27 to TRBJ1-4; weak D call: TRBD1 (5 bases). CDR1 MNHEY and CDR2 SMNVEV come from the germline V gene (reference sequence). The germline V and J ends were trimmed by 6 bases and 7 bases, with 12 bases remaining between them. The CDR3 length is 13 residues. The CDR3 sequence is CASSRVGSEKLFF. CDR3 nucleotide sequence: TGTGCCAGCAGCAGGGTCGGGAGTGAAAAACTGTTTTTT.

This chain links TRBV10-3 with TRBJ2-7; the match to TRBD1 covers 7 bases. The CDR3 runs 13 residues. Germline-derived CDR1 and CDR2 are ENHRY and SYGVKD. J lost 6 bases, V lost 9 bases, and 11 bases had no gene match. CDR3: CAISETGNGEQYF. The CDR3 nucleotides are TGTGCCATTAGCGAGACAGGGAACGGCGAGCAGTACTTC.